Each of the 18 T cell receptor beta chains below was sequenced from the same sample in a study of tumor-infiltrating lymphocytes in primary liver carcinoma (TCRdb year 2017). The sample was run on an Illumina HiSeq 2500. TCRbeta-specific cDNA was reverse-transcribed from approximately 500 ng total RNA using a constant-region primer and ProtoScript II reverse transcriptase. TCRbeta libraries were built with three nested multiplex PCR rounds, a slightly modified ARM-PCR procedure. The first two PCR rounds used multiplex TRBV1-TRBV30 forward primers with a Cbeta reverse primer, each for roughly 10 cycles. TCRdb trimmed public reads at Q25 via fastp, called clones via MiXCR and kept in-frame beta chains. Identical CDR3 proteins give one entry, which carries the most common genes and DNA. This sample comprises 22,000 or so distinct CDR3 sequences, more than 70% of them detected only once. The ten largest clonotypes hold 35% to 45% of the sample.

Without any cell sorting, total RNA and DNA were extracted together from 20-30 mg of bulk tissue using the AllPrep DNA/RNA mini kit. The specimen was liver tumor tissue from sampling region 2. This sample's cell subset or site label indicates: tumor region T2, inferior pole. Every receptor here comes from a woman aged 25 to 45 with primary liver carcinoma and hepatitis B virus infection.

Comment on this clonotype: An end of the junction does not agree with germline; a read error may underlie this. This sequence joins TRBV11-2 and TRBJ2-1; 11 bases agree with TRBD2. The CDR3 length is 16 residues. Germline V lookup: CDR1 SGHAT, CDR2 FQNNGV. CDR3 DNA: TGTGCCAGCAGCGTCTCTCTAGCGGGAGGATACAATGAGCAATTCTTC. Amino acid sequence: CASSVSLAGGYNEQFF.

As regards this clonotype: One end of the junction does not line up with germline, which may come from a read error. V gene TRBV6-5 combines with J gene TRBJ2-3; no reliable D call. Germline loops: CDR1 MNHEY, CDR2 SVGAGI. The CDR3 consists of 15 residues. DNA for the CDR3: TGTGCTAGCAATAGCTGGAATAGTGGGGCAGATACGCAGTATTTT. Its translation is CASNSWNSGADTQYF.

The chain couples TRBV11-3 to TRBJ2-1; 8 bases are shared with TRBD2. Trimming cost V 9 bases and J 9 bases; bases outside gene matches: 16. The CDR3 totals 15 residues. Germline loops: CDR1 SGHNT, CDR2 YENEEA. In DNA form, the CDR3 reads TGTGCCAGGAGCCGACTAGCGAGGGGGGGGTGTGAGCAGTTCTTC. This sequence encodes CARSRLARGGCEQFF.

As concerns this clonotype: No conserved phenylalanine or tryptophan is present at the end of the CDR3, so a read error is the likely explanation. The V call is TRBV7-8, the J call TRBJ2-7; D unresolved. The CDR3 covers 18 residues. Per the germline V gene, CDR1 is SGHVS and CDR2 is FQNEAQ. Trimming left V 4 bases short and J 1 base short, with 23 bases between. CDR3 region: CASSSGRDRTMRSYEQYL. The CDR3 coding sequence is TGTGCCAGCAGCTCGGGTCGCGATCGTACTATGAGGTCCTACGAGCAGTACTTA.

As to this clonotype: Since the CDR3 does not end with the conserved phenylalanine or tryptophan, this likely comes from a read error. The gene calls are TRBV11-3 and TRBJ2-1; TRBD2 agrees at 9 bases. The CDR3 length is 15 residues. Germline CDR1 SGHNT, CDR2 YENEEA. V lost 9 bases and J lost 8; bases outside the gene matches: 14. The CDR3 here is CASSRLAVGGYEQFC. CDR3 in DNA: TGTGCCAGTAGCCGACTAGCGGTAGGGGGGTATGAGCAGTTCTGC.

To note about this clonotype: The junction shows a germline mismatch at one end, possibly a read error. Here the CDR3 reads CAISTWTTLNTGAFF. The CDR3 DNA is TGTGCCATCAGCACCTGGACGACGCTGAACACTGGAGCTTTCTTT. This sequence joins TRBV10-3 and TRBJ1-1; unclear D gene. The CDR3 totals 15 residues. Germline CDR1 reads ENHRY; CDR2 reads SYGVKD.

Worth noting for this clonotype: In this CDR3 the conserved last residue, phenylalanine or tryptophan, is missing, so a read error is likely. This chain connects TRBV5-4 to TRBJ2-3, with D perhaps matching TRBD1 (5 bases). Looked up from germline, CDR1 is SGHNT and CDR2 is YYREEE (reference sequence). This CDR3 region has 17 residues. The CDR3 loop reads CASSVDGHPPPIDTQYS. CDR3 bases: TGCGCCAGCAGCGTAGACGGACACCCTCCACCCATAGATACGCAGTATTCT.

About this clonotype itself: A read error may account for a junction end that differs from germline. The chain combines TRBV7-8 with TRBJ2-3; D is perhaps TRBD2 (5 bases). Germline assignment: CDR1 SGHVS and CDR2 FQNEAQ. The CDR3 has 13 residues. This CDR3 is CANSSLVSDTQYF. The CDR3 DNA reads TGTGCAAACAGCTCACTAGTATCAGATACGCAGTATTTC.

With regard to this clonotype: One end of the junction varies from germline; a read error may be responsible. V and J are TRBV11-2 and TRBJ2-2; the D gene is possibly TRBD2 (6 bases). This CDR3 comprises 18 residues. Germline lookup yields CDR1 SGHAT and CDR2 FQNNGV. CDR3 DNA: TGTGCCAGCAGCTCACCCCGAGCGCGGGGCCCGAACACTGGGGAGCTGTTTTTT. This codes for CASSSPRARGPNTGELFF.

A word on this clonotype: The CDR3 does not end in the conserved phenylalanine or tryptophan, so this is likely a read error. It is unclear where the CDR3 begins or ends on the DNA, so no DNA is shown, and the CDR3 is as TCRdb lists it. J is TRBJ2-1 and V is TRBV5-4; TRBD1 was called by the table and not checked on the DNA. A total of 15 residues make up the CDR3, ends included. Germline loops: CDR1 SGHNT, CDR2 YYREEE (reference sequence). CDR3 sequence reads: CASSPEGGGLYEHLL.

Concerning this clonotype: An end of the junction does not agree with germline; a read error may underlie this. The chain links TRBV28 to TRBJ2-2, with D unresolved. CDR1 MDHEN and CDR2 SYDVKM come from the germline V gene. The CDR3 covers 12 residues. Here the CDR3 reads CAGSFATGELFF. CDR3 DNA sequence: TGTGCCGGCAGTTTTGCGACCGGGGAGCTGTTTTTT. Variable domain in full (rest from reference TRBV28 and TRBJ2-2): DVKVTQSSRYLVKRTGEKVFLECVQDMDHENMFWYRQDPGLGLRLIYFSYDVKMKEKGDIPEGYSVSREKKERFSLILESASTNQTSMYLCAGSFATGELFFGEGSRLTVL.

This clonotype qualifies as medium-sized. The chain's CDR3 is CASSHTEVGEQYF. The CDR3 DNA follows: TGTGCCAGCAGTCACACGGAGGTAGGGGAGCAGTACTTC. The rearrangement links TRBV6-2 or TRBV6-3 to TRBJ2-7, with D possibly being TRBD2 (5 bases). V lost 5 bases to trimming and J lost 7 bases, with 15 bases between them. The CDR3 length is 13 residues. Germline CDR1 reads MNHEY; CDR2 reads SVGEGT.

Concerning this clonotype itself: Without the conserved terminal phenylalanine or tryptophan, this CDR3 likely stems from a read error. The chain is built from TRBV29-1 and TRBJ2-1, with D uncertain. CDR1 and CDR2 from the germline V gene are SQVTM and ANQGSEA. This CDR3 is built from 12 residues. Trimming left V 7 bases short and J 3 bases short, with 10 bases between. CDR3 in DNA: TGCAGCGCCCTAAAGGACTACAATGAGCAGTTCTCG. This sequence encodes CSALKDYNEQFS.

For this clonotype: Mismatch with germline at one junction end may stem from a read error. This chain connects TRBV13 to TRBJ2-2; D is perhaps TRBD1 or TRBD2 (5 bases each). The CDR3 extends over 15 amino acids. Germline CDR1 is PRHDT and CDR2 is FYEKMQ (reference sequence). This CDR3 reads CASSFQTANTGALFF. CDR3 bases: TGTGCCAGCAGCTTCCAGACGGCGAACACCGGGGCGCTGTTTTTT.

Concerning this clonotype: The germline gene is not matched at one end of the junction; a read error may be the cause. The chain links TRBV11-2 to TRBJ2-7; no firm D call. The germline CDR1 and CDR2 sequences are SGHAT and FQNNGV. The CDR3 is 13 residues long. CDR3 sequence: CTSSLSSNCEQYF. CDR3 sequence (DNA): TGTACCAGCAGCTTAAGCTCAAACTGCGAGCAGTACTTC.

The chain has TRBV29-1 and TRBJ1-1; no firm D call. The V end was cut by 7 bases, the J end by 4 bases, with 13 bases between. The CDR3 totals 12 residues. The germline V gene encodes CDR1 SQVTM and CDR2 ANQGSEA. CDR3 sequence: CSADTVSTEAFF. The DNA for the CDR3 is TGCAGCGCCGATACAGTGAGCACTGAAGCTTTCTTT.

For this clonotype: Compared with germline, one end of the junction differs, possibly owing to a read error. The V call is TRBV4-2, the J call TRBJ1-6; D gene unclear. In germline, CDR1 is LGHNA, CDR2 YNFKEQ. CDR3 size: 19 residues. CDR3 bases: TGTGCCAACAGCCAACTCACCGCGGATACCCCTCGAGGGAATTCACCCCTCCACTTT. This codes for CANSQLTADTPRGNSPLHF.

With respect to this clonotype: At one of its ends the junction is not consistent with the germline gene, which may arise from a read error. The chain uses TRBV11-2 and TRBJ2-2, with 9 bases that match TRBD2. The CDR3 runs to 18 residues. The germline V gene encodes CDR1 SGHAT and CDR2 FQNNGV. The CDR3 loop is CASSPPRAGGSNTGELFF. The CDR3 coding sequence is TGTGCCAGCAGCCCACCCCGAGCGGGAGGCTCGAACACCGGGGAGCTATTTTTT.